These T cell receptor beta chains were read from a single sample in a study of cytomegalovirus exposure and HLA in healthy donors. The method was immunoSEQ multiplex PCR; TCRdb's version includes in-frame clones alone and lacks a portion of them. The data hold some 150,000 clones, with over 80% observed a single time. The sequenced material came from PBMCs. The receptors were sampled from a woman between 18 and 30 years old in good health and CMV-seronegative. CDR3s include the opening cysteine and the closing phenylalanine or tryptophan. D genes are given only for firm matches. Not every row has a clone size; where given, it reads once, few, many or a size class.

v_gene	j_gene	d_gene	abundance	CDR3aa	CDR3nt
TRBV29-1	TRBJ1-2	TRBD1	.	CSVGNRGSAQNGYTF	TGCAGCGTTGGGAACAGGGGAAGTGCGCAGAATGGCTACACCTTC
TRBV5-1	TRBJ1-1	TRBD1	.	CASSPIGTVNTEAFF	TGCGCCAGCAGCCCGATAGGGACAGTGAACACTGAAGCTTTCTTT
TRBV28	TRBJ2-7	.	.	CASSASSSYEQYF	TGTGCCAGCAGTGCCAGTAGCTCCTACGAGCAGTACTTC
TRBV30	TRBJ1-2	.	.	CAWSGGPDSRF	TGTGCCTGGAGTGGAGGCCCCGACAGTCGCTTC
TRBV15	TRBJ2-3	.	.	CATSRQGSTDTQYF	TGTGCCACCAGCAGGCAGGGTAGCACAGATACGCAGTATTTT
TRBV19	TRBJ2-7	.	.	CASSIPGRVSYEQYF	TGTGCCAGTAGTATCCCCGGCAGGGTCTCCTACGAGCAGTACTTC
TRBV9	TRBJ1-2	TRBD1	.	CASSPGDSFYGYTF	TGTGCCAGCAGCCCCGGGGACAGTTTCTATGGCTACACCTTC
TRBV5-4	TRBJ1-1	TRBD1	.	CASSSTKQGTGISEAFF	TGTGCCAGCAGCTCCACCAAGCAGGGGACAGGGATTTCTGAAGCTTTCTTT
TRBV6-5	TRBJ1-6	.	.	CASSYGGGGGSPLHF	TGTGCCAGCAGTTACGGGGGGGGCGGAGGATCACCCCTCCACTTT
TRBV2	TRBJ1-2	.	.	CAWGWGTRLNYGYTF	TGTGCCTGGGGCTGGGGGACACGCCTAAACTATGGCTACACCTTC
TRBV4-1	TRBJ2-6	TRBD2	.	CASSQPVPRRGGPGANVLTF	TGCGCCAGCAGCCAACCAGTTCCTCGTCGGGGGGGGCCAGGGGCCAACGTCCTGACTTTC
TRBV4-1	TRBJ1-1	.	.	CASSQGPITMNTEAFF	TGCGCCAGCAGCCAAGGGCCGATAACCATGAACACTGAAGCTTTCTTT
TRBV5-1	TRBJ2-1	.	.	CASSFQGRNEQFF	TGCGCCAGCAGCTTCCAGGGTAGGAATGAGCAGTTCTTC
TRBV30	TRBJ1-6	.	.	CAWSKTGSSNSPLHF	TGTGCCTGGAGTAAAACAGGATCTTCCAATTCACCCCTCCACTTT
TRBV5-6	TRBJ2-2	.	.	CASSPPPTHTGELFF	TGTGCCAGCAGCCCCCCGCCGACACACACCGGGGAGCTGTTTTTT
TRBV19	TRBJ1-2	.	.	CASSISGSGYGYTF	TGTGCCAGTAGTATAAGTGGTTCGGGCTATGGCTACACCTTC
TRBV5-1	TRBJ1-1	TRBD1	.	CASSWGTALNTEAFF	TGCGCCAGCAGCTGGGGGACAGCGTTGAACACTGAAGCTTTCTTT
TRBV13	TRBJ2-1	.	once	CASSFPGSNEQFF	TGTGCCAGCAGCTTCCCAGGGTCCAATGAGCAGTTCTTC
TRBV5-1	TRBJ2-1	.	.	CASSLVGGAPYNEQFF	TGCGCCAGCAGCTTGGTAGGGGGTGCTCCCTACAATGAGCAGTTCTTC
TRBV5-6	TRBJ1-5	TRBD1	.	CASSSTGGYSNQPQHF	TGTGCCAGCAGCTCTACAGGGGGATATAGCAATCAGCCCCAGCATTTT
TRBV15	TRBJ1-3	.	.	CATSRDSSGNTIYF	TGTGCCACCAGCAGGGACAGCTCTGGAAACACCATATATTTT
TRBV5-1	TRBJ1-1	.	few	CASSLEGTEAFF	TGCGCCAGCAGCTTGGAGGGGACTGAAGCTTTCTTT
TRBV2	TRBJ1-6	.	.	CASTDYSANSPLHF	TGTGCCAGCACGGATTACAGTGCGAATTCACCCCTCCACTTT
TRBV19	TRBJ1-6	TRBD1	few	CASRGQGDSPLHF	TGTGCCAGTAGGGGACAGGGGGATTCACCCCTCCACTTT
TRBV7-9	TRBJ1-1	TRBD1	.	CASSSRTGAEAFF	TGTGCCAGCAGCTCCAGGACAGGGGCAGAAGCTTTCTTT
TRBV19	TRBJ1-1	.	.	CASKSDRESGMDTEAFF	TGTGCCAGTAAAAGTGACCGGGAAAGTGGTATGGACACTGAAGCTTTCTTT
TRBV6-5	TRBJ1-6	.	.	CASSYSGRYNSPLHF	TGTGCCAGCAGTTACTCGGGCAGGTATAATTCACCCCTCCACTTT
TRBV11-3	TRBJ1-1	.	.	CASRLGTRVRDTEAFF	TGTGCCAGCAGGCTCGGCACCAGGGTACGGGACACTGAAGCTTTCTTT
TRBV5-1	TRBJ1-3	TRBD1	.	CASSLGLDRLGNTIYF	TGCGCCAGCAGCTTGGGTCTGGACAGGCTTGGAAACACCATATATTTT
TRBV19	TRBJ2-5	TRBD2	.	CASSMLRGALQETQYF	TGTGCCAGTAGTATGCTGCGGGGGGCCTTACAAGAGACCCAGTACTTC
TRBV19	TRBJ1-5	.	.	CASSMAGARGNQPQHF	TGTGCCAGTAGTATGGCGGGGGCTCGGGGCAATCAGCCCCAGCATTTT
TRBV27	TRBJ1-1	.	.	CARGEVPFF	TGTGCCAGGGGTGAGGTGCCTTTCTTT
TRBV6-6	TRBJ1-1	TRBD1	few	CASSYSGTGGLAFF	TGTGCCAGCAGTTACTCGGGGACAGGGGGCTTAGCTTTCTTT
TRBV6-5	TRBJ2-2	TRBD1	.	CASTTGTGNTGELFF	TGTGCCAGCACGACCGGGACAGGGAACACCGGGGAGCTGTTTTTT
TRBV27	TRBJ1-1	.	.	CASSTGAEAFF	TGTGCCAGCAGTACGGGGGCTGAAGCTTTCTTT
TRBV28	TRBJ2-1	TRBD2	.	CASSSRLAGGFYEQFF	TGTGCCAGCAGTTCCCGACTAGCGGGGGGCTTCTATGAGCAGTTCTTC
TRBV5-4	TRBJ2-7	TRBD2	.	CASSFSRGGEPDEQYF	TGTGCCAGCAGCTTTAGTCGCGGGGGGGAGCCCGACGAGCAGTACTTC
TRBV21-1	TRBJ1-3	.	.	CASSQWTGFITIYF	TGTGCCAGCAGCCAATGGACAGGCTTTATCACCATATATTTT
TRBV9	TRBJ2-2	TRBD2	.	CASSVAGGPQTGELFF	TGTGCCAGCAGCGTAGCGGGGGGGCCCCAAACCGGGGAGCTGTTTTTT
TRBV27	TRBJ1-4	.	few	CASSRDRPNEKLFF	TGTGCCAGCAGTAGAGACAGGCCTAATGAAAAACTGTTTTTT
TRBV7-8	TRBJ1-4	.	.	CASSFTHGRTNEKLFF	TGTGCCAGCAGCTTTACCCATGGGAGGACTAATGAAAAACTGTTTTTT
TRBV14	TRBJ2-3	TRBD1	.	CASSPTGGIADTQYF	TGTGCCAGCAGTCCTACAGGGGGCATCGCAGATACGCAGTATTTT
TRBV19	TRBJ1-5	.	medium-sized	CASSISGNSNQPQHF	TGTGCCAGTAGTATTTCGGGTAATAGCAATCAGCCCCAGCATTTT
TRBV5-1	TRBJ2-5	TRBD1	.	CASSSQGEETQYF	TGCGCCAGCAGCTCCCAGGGGGAAGAGACCCAGTACTTC
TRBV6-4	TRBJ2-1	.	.	CASSGGGGGHEQFF	TGTGCCAGCAGTGGAGGGGGGGGCGGGCATGAGCAGTTCTTC
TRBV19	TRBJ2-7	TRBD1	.	CASSTRQGARSYEQYF	TGTGCCAGTAGTACCCGACAGGGGGCGAGGTCCTACGAGCAGTACTTC
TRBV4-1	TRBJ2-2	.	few	CASSPDTNTGELFF	TGCGCCAGCAGCCCGGACACTAACACCGGGGAGCTGTTTTTT
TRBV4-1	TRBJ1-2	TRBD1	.	CASSPNRGHYGYTF	TGCGCCAGCAGCCCTAACAGGGGACACTATGGCTACACCTTC